This T cell receptor beta chain was captured in a study of CD8+ T cells in alopecia areata. Study context: Each day, treated patients took oral tofacitinib twice, at 5 to 10 mg per dose.

Between the trimmed V and J ends, which lost 6 bases and 1 base, there was a span of 6 bases. This CDR3 region has 13 residues. Germline CDR1 is LNHDA and CDR2 is SQIVND (reference sequence). cDNA serving as the sequencing template came from extracted, reverse transcribed RNA. The protocol was immunoSEQ multiplex PCR, while the TCRdb copy is restricted to in-frame clones and leaves out a portion. The sample yields about 220,000 clones, roughly 56% seen once. About this clone: Its antigen remains unknown.

Treatment of the sample: oral pan-JAK inhibitor, 5-10 mg twice daily. Study results and caveats: Higher clonality than in normal scalp was seen in lesional scalp, especially alopecia totalis/universalis. Scalp sequencing captures resident alphabeta T cells of normal skin too. Scalp and blood samples kept many expanded lesional clones throughout tofacitinib.

The TCR originated in a human donor with alopecia areata. The chain joins TRBV19 to TRBJ2-2; D ambiguous. Sample: CD4+ T cells sorted from blood, taken at week 4, from a patient treated with tofacitinib. In nucleotides, the CDR3 is TGTGCCAGTAGACCGGGGAACACCGGGGAGCTGTTTTTT. Protein sequence: CASRPGNTGELFF.